Given below is one T cell receptor beta chain in context. The antigen is not known. The ends were cut back, 4 bases at V and 3 bases at J, with 12 bases in the middle. The CDR3 contains 14 residues. Germline values: CDR1 LGHNA, CDR2 YSLEER. Time point given: patch test 1, 2 weeks after DPC sensitization. Treatment of the sample: therapeutic diphenylcyclopropenone sensitization with weekly scalp DPC. The data originate from a study of human T cells and chemical hapten exposure. The study, taken as a whole, reports: TCRs exceeding a frequency of 1 in 1000 stayed unchanged under DPC sensitization. Expanded TCR counts at PT1 were positively correlated with the patch test score.

Authors' data handling: Between about 23,224 and 700,000 TCRs appeared in each sample, and the median stood at 95,638. TCRdb reprocessed the RACE reads via MiXCR and lists one record per CDR3 protein. TCRdb's processing, not the authors' own work, is the source of the V and J calls. The repertoire consists of tens of thousands of distinct CDR3 sequences, with around a third occurring once and the leading ten covering more than 7%. The sequenced sample was whole blood, obtained in connection with sensitization to the hapten diphenylcyclopropenone (DPC). V and J are TRBV4-3 and TRBJ1-1; D uncertain. The TCR originated in a middle-aged man with alopecia areata. Some clones in this sample may be carry-over from other donors' samples. The CDR3, as DNA: TGCGCCAGCAGCCGGGCCAGCGATGACACTGAAGCTTTCTTT. Its protein is CASSRASDDTEAFF.